This TCR beta chain was recovered during a study of T-cell memory formation after mild COVID-19. Study results and caveats: Clones that got smaller from day 15 to 85 had even CD4/CD8, while clones growing later tipped toward CD4+. Second-wave clones reaching peak frequency on day 37 lacked confirmed SARS-CoV-2 specificity.

V was shortened by 1 base and J by 0 bases, with 9 bases between the two germline ends. CDR1 is SGHTA, CDR2 FQGNSA, per germline. The CDR3 spans 16 residues. Amplification by 5'RACE using constant-segment primers produced TCR alpha and TCR beta cDNA libraries that carried sample barcodes and UMIs. In TCRdb, the 5' RACE reads were re-called with MiXCR into one record per CDR3 protein. The data show 450,000 to 650,000 distinct CDR3 sequences, roughly 20% seen once. A note on this clonotype: Its antigen is unknown.

Sample: PBMCs or a T cell subset sorted from them (not recorded which). The chain uses TRBV7-2 and TRBJ1-4; unclear D gene. This receptor was identified in an adult woman who had mild COVID-19 (a few samples of this study predate the infection). Cell type and time point are not known. CDR3 nucleotides: TGTGCCAGCAGCTTAGGTGTATATCCAACTAATGAAAAACTGTTTTTT. It yields the protein CASSLGVYPTNEKLFF.